This T cell receptor beta chain was documented in a study of beta chain features in type 1 diabetes. Study as a whole: Cell yields, gender and age were similar in healthy donors and patients.

The V segment lost 6 bases and the J segment 6 bases; nucleotides outside the gene matches: 7. The CDR3 has 14 amino acids. Looked up from germline, CDR1 is MNHEY and CDR2 is SVGAGI. This clone was detected a few times. Its antigen remains unknown. General study points: Researchers report that Type 1 diabetes patients had moderately but significantly shorter TCRB CDR3s across all four CD4+ subsets.

Expressed TCRB transcripts were sequenced because the entire RNA isolate underwent reverse transcription. TCRdb's table, derived via immunoSEQ multiplex PCR, lists solely in-frame clones and lacks some. The table lists more than 250,000 clones, 14% to 15% of them singletons, with around 0.015% in the top ten. This clonotype was sampled from a man aged 18 to 30 with type 1 diabetes. The specimen sequenced was naive CD4+ T cells from blood. The chain joins TRBV6-5 to TRBJ2-2, with TRBD1 matching 7 bases. The CDR3 nucleotides read TGTGCCAGCAGAATGACAGGGAGTGCCGGGGAGCTGTTTTTT. Its translation is CASRMTGSAGELFF.